This is a list of T cell receptor beta chains from one sample in a study of blood T cells in healthy people across ages. MiXCR, applied by TCRdb to the 5' RACE reads, yields one record per CDR3 protein. The sample holds around 990,000 distinct CDR3 sequences; approximately 38% are singletons and the top ten take under 15%. Sequenced input: blood. The receptors shown here come from a man younger than 30 in good health. Each CDR3 is given without its conserved first and last residue. The order of the fields is V gene, J gene, D gene, CDR3 length, CDR3 protein. D genes are given only for firm matches.

v_call: TRBV20-1
j_call: -
d_call: -
cdr3_length: 15
cdr3_aa: SARDWRTPVGHNEQY

v_call: TRBV20-1
j_call: TRBJ1-5
d_call: TRBD1
cdr3_length: 12
cdr3_aa: SARVTGSNKPQH

v_call: TRBV6-5
j_call: TRBJ2-1
d_call: -
cdr3_length: 13
cdr3_aa: ASRPSGDRYNEQF

v_call: TRBV20-1
j_call: TRBJ2-3
d_call: -
cdr3_length: 12
cdr3_aa: SAPPLTRTDTQY

v_call: TRBV4-3
j_call: TRBJ1-4
d_call: TRBD1
cdr3_length: 18
cdr3_aa: ASSQDMQGGPMATNEKLF

v_call: TRBV14
j_call: -
d_call: TRBD1
cdr3_length: 15
cdr3_aa: ASSNKPGQGIMYEQY

v_call: TRBV4-2
j_call: TRBJ1-4
d_call: -
cdr3_length: 14
cdr3_aa: ASSQDLRGGNEKLF

v_call: TRBV20-1
j_call: TRBJ1-4
d_call: TRBD1
cdr3_length: 14
cdr3_aa: SAREDRIGKDEKLF

v_call: TRBV10-3
j_call: TRBJ2-2
d_call: TRBD1
cdr3_length: 14
cdr3_aa: AISLRQGGQSGELF

v_call: TRBV12-3/TRBV12-4
j_call: TRBJ2-1
d_call: TRBD2
cdr3_length: 11
cdr3_aa: ASSPGTSGEQF

v_call: TRBV7-2
j_call: TRBJ2-1
d_call: -
cdr3_length: 14
cdr3_aa: ASSLASADAYNEQF

v_call: TRBV12-3/TRBV12-4
j_call: TRBJ2-7
d_call: -
cdr3_length: 11
cdr3_aa: ASTLDTTYEQY

v_call: TRBV4-3
j_call: TRBJ2-1
d_call: TRBD2
cdr3_length: 14
cdr3_aa: ASSQEVRLAGNEQF